One sample yielded the 25 T cell receptor beta chains listed below, sequenced in a study of naive and memory T cell subsets. Ligated cDNA underwent four rounds of PCR with nested alpha and beta constant region primers and SP2. TCRdb processed the 5' RACE reads anew with MiXCR; each CDR3 protein has one entry. This table holds more than 45,000 distinct CDR3 sequences, approximately 4.8% found once. The library had UMIs added by 3' ligation of an oligonucleotide to TCR cDNA. These receptors all come from a female donor in good health.

This clonotype was counted a few times. The chain joins TRBV6-5 to TRBJ1-4, with D maybe TRBD1 (5 bases). Germline values: CDR1 MNHEY, CDR2 SVGAGI. V was clipped by 3 bases and J by 3 bases, with 8 bases between them. CDR3 size: 14 residues. CDR3 nucleotide sequence: TGTGCCAGCAGTTATGGGGGAGCTAATGAAAAACTGTTTTTT. It is translated as CASSYGGANEKLFF.

At least ten counts were recorded for this clonotype. The chain is built from TRBV7-2 and TRBJ2-7, with 7 bases lining up with TRBD1. Germline assignment: CDR1 SGHTA and CDR2 FQGNSA. The CDR3 loop spans 14 amino acids. With 5 bases clipped from V and 5 bases from J, the junction kept 9 bases outside the gene matches. For the CDR3, the DNA is TGTGCCAGCAGCCAAGACAGGGTCAAGGACGAGCAGTACTTC. Protein sequence: CASSQDRVKDEQYF.

In this sample, this clonotype turned up a few times. The V gene is TRBV27, the J gene TRBJ2-1; tentative D call: TRBD2 (5 bases). This CDR3 spans 12 amino acids. Germline lookup yields CDR1 MNHEY and CDR2 SMNVEV (reference sequence). Trimming removed 3 bases from V and 9 bases from J, with 9 bases in between. The CDR3 region is CASSLAAGEQFF. The CDR3 coding sequence is TGTGCCAGCAGTTTGGCGGCGGGTGAGCAGTTCTTC.

This clonotype has at least ten counts. The chain combines TRBV7-2 with TRBJ1-1; D ambiguous. The CDR3 contains 13 residues. CDR1 is SGHTA and CDR2 is FQGNSA in the germline V gene. Trimming removed 0 bases at V and 1 base at J, with 3 bases between. As DNA, the CDR3 is TGTGCCAGCAGCTTAGCAAAGAACACTGAAGCTTTCTTT. Amino acid sequence: CASSLAKNTEAFF.

This clonotype has a count of ten or more. This chain uses TRBV27 with TRBJ1-1; D is unclear. The V gene's germline CDR1 is MNHEY and CDR2 SMNVEV (reference sequence). The CDR3 consists of 15 residues. V lost 0 bases, J lost 7 bases, and 15 bases lay in between. CDR3 region: CASSLSPTRNNEAFF. The CDR3 coding sequence is TGTGCCAGCAGTTTATCGCCGACACGTAATAATGAAGCTTTCTTT.

This clonotype appeared many times. J is TRBJ2-2 and V is TRBV29-1, with 7 positions matching TRBD2. This CDR3 region has 14 residues. Germline V gene sequence: CDR1 SQVTM, CDR2 ANQGSEA. Losses at the gene ends were 6 bases for V and 3 bases for J; bases not matched to a gene: 7. CDR3 amino acids: CSVGGGLDTGELFF. CDR3 DNA sequence: TGCAGCGTGGGCGGGGGTCTCGACACCGGGGAGCTGTTTTTT.

There are many counts of this clonotype. The CDR3 DNA sequence: TGCAGTGCTAGAGATCAACAACTAGCGGGAGTCACAGATACGCAGTATTTT. This sequence encodes CSARDQQLAGVTDTQYF. V gene TRBV20-1 combines with J gene TRBJ2-3; 11 bases match TRBD2. Germline CDR1 is DFQATT and CDR2 is SNEGSKA (reference sequence). The ends lost 0 bases at V and 2 bases at J; junction bases unmatched: 7. There are 17 residues in the CDR3.

This clonotype has ten or more counts. This rearrangement joins TRBV4-3 to TRBJ2-7; 11 bases match TRBD2. This CDR3 is built from 17 residues. CDR1 and CDR2 (germline): LGHNA, YSLEER. The V and J ends lost 0 bases and 3 bases, in that order; junction bases with no gene match: 7. The chain's CDR3 is CASSQERSGTSGYEQYF. DNA for the CDR3: TGCGCCAGCAGCCAAGAACGAAGCGGGACTAGCGGCTACGAGCAGTACTTC.

This clonotype was detected ten times or more. The chain combines TRBV18 with TRBJ1-6; no definite D call. Trimming removed 3 bases from V and 7 bases from J, with 10 bases in between. Germline CDR1 is KGHSH and CDR2 is LQKENI. This CDR3 region has 14 residues. CDR3 loop: CASSPNARNSPLHF. The CDR3 DNA follows: TGTGCCAGCTCACCTAACGCACGGAATTCACCCCTCCACTTT.

This clonotype was detected many times. V gene TRBV7-8 combines with J gene TRBJ1-5, with 8 nucleotides matching TRBD1. Germline values: CDR1 SGHVS, CDR2 FQNEAQ. V trimming: 3 bases; J trimming: 1 base; junction bases outside the gene matches: 5. This CDR3 contains 16 residues. CDR3 sequence: CASSLTGDGSNQPQHF. Written as DNA, the CDR3 is TGTGCCAGCAGCTTGACAGGGGACGGGAGCAATCAGCCCCAGCATTTT.

This clonotype has at least ten counts. This chain joins TRBV5-6 and TRBJ1-1; a weak D match, TRBD1 (6 bases). The V end lost 2 bases, the J end lost 4 bases, and 12 bases lay between the germline ends. CDR1 and CDR2 (germline): SGHDT, YYEEEE. This CDR3 is 14 amino acids long. The CDR3 sequence is CASSLIQGGTEAFF. The DNA of the CDR3 is TGTGCCAGCAGCTTAATACAGGGTGGCACTGAAGCTTTCTTT.

In this sample, this clonotype turned up many times. The chain employs TRBV28 and TRBJ1-5, with D perhaps TRBD1 (6 bases). The CDR3 has 14 amino acids. V shed 6 bases and J shed 3 bases, with 12 bases lying between them. Germline CDR1 MDHEN, CDR2 SYDVKM. CDR3 loop: CASRPGGLNQPQHF. CDR3 sequence (DNA): TGTGCCAGCAGACCGGGGGGGCTCAATCAGCCCCAGCATTTT.

This clonotype appeared many times. This chain links TRBV12-3 or TRBV12-4 with TRBJ2-3; D call uncertain. V lost 3 bases and J 1 base, leaving 8 bases between the germline ends. The CDR3 covers 14 residues. CDR3 coding DNA: TGTGCCAGCAGTTTCGGCGGACGCACAGATACGCAGTATTTT. This encodes CASSFGGRTDTQYF.

In its sample, this clonotype was seen many times. The chain has TRBV7-9 and TRBJ2-5; no clear D. There are 14 residues in the CDR3. With 7 bases removed from V and 1 base from J, the gap between germline ends came to 13 bases. Germline CDR1 is SEHNR and CDR2 is FQNEAQ (reference sequence). In nucleotides, the CDR3 is TGTGCCAGCAAACAAAGCAGAGCCCAAGAGACCCAGTACTTC. Its protein is CASKQSRAQETQYF.

This clonotype has a count of ten or more. The chain has TRBV6-2 or TRBV6-3 and TRBJ2-6, with D tentatively TRBD1 (6 bases). Germline V gives CDR1 MNHEY, CDR2 SVGEGT. The CDR3 has 19 residues. The V and J ends lost 6 bases and 0 bases respectively, with 21 bases between them. CDR3 sequence reads: CASSLFGRGVPSGANVLTF. CDR3 DNA: TGTGCCAGCAGCCTCTTTGGCAGGGGTGTTCCCTCTGGGGCCAACGTCCTGACTTTC.

This clonotype appeared many times. This chain uses TRBV27 with TRBJ2-2; D perhaps matches TRBD1 (6 bases). This CDR3 region has 15 residues. Trimming took 1 base from V and 6 from J, leaving 12 bases between them. The germline CDR1 and CDR2 sequences are MNHEY and SMNVEV (reference sequence). CDR3 DNA sequence: TGTGCCAGCAGTTTATGGGCAGGGGAAGCCGGGGAGCTGTTTTTT. This sequence encodes CASSLWAGEAGELFF.

The chain recombines TRBV6-5 with TRBJ2-1, with D perhaps matching TRBD2 (6 bases). V dropped 2 bases and J dropped 1 base, with 12 bases sitting between them. There are 16 residues in the CDR3. Germline-derived CDR1 and CDR2 are MNHEY and SVGAGI. CDR3 in amino acids: CASSYVGRGSYNEQFF. The CDR3 DNA follows: TGTGCCAGCAGTTACGTAGGACGGGGGTCCTACAATGAGCAGTTCTTC.

In its sample, this clonotype was seen many times. The chain uses TRBV28 and TRBJ2-1; the match to TRBD2 covers 12 bases. This CDR3 has 17 amino acids. Germline V lookup: CDR1 MDHEN, CDR2 SYDVKM. V shed 3 bases and J 2 bases; nucleotides not matched to a gene: 5. This chain's CDR3 is CASSLWTSGTPYNEQFF. The DNA for the CDR3 is TGTGCCAGCAGTTTGTGGACTAGCGGGACTCCCTACAATGAGCAGTTCTTC.

Many counts were recorded for this clonotype. J is TRBJ2-2 and V is TRBV6-6, with 11 bases fitting TRBD1. This CDR3 is 17 amino acids long. Trimming at V came to 4 bases and at J to 6 bases, leaving 10 bases not matched to a gene. Per the germline V gene, CDR1 is MNHNY and CDR2 is SVGAGI (reference sequence). The chain's CDR3 is CASSSQRGQGGSGELFF. The CDR3 nucleotides are TGTGCCAGCAGTTCTCAAAGGGGACAGGGGGGTTCCGGGGAGCTGTTTTTT.

This clonotype was counted once. A much bigger clone sits one base away, suggesting this may be a read error. This likely comes from a read error, as the CDR3 has no conserved phenylalanine or tryptophan at its end. The rearrangement links TRBV12-3 or TRBV12-4 to TRBJ1-4; 11 bases line up with TRBD1. CDR3 length: 16 amino acids. V trimming: 6 bases; J trimming: 8 bases; junction bases outside the gene matches: 11. CDR3 amino acids: CASRSKSGTGGEKLFS. Here the CDR3 DNA reads TGTGCCAGCAGATCCAAGTCCGGGACAGGGGGGGAAAAACTGTTTTCT.

This clonotype was found many times. The genes are TRBV5-5 and TRBJ1-1; perhaps TRBD1 as D (5 bases). V was clipped by 3 bases and J by 2 bases, with 14 bases between them. The CDR3 contains 15 residues. CDR1 and CDR2 (germline): SGHKS, YYEKEE (reference sequence). CDR3 DNA: TGTGCCAGCAGCTCCCTTAGTTGGGGCAACACTGAAGCTTTCTTT. It encodes CASSSLSWGNTEAFF.

This clonotype was counted many times. The chain has TRBV11-3 and TRBJ2-1; unclear D gene. CDR3 size: 14 residues. V dropped 6 bases and J dropped 9 bases, with 18 bases sitting between them. In germline, CDR1 is SGHNT, CDR2 YENEEA. CDR3 protein: CASSSKRTASEQFF. CDR3 sequence (DNA): TGTGCCAGCAGTTCGAAGAGGACGGCGAGTGAGCAGTTCTTC.

This clonotype occurred many times. This chain uses TRBV11-2 with TRBJ1-5; D may be TRBD1 (6 bases). This CDR3 contains 15 residues. Trimming removed 5 bases from V and 3 bases from J, with 14 bases in between. From germline, CDR1 is SGHAT and CDR2 FQNNGV. The DNA of the CDR3 is TGTGCCAGCAGCAAGGGGGAGGGAAACAATCAGCCCCAGCATTTT. Amino acid sequence: CASSKGEGNNQPQHF.

This clonotype was recorded at least ten times. This rearrangement joins TRBV12-3 or TRBV12-4 to TRBJ1-2; 8 bases fit TRBD1. The length of the CDR3 is 14 residues. With 5 bases clipped from V and 2 bases from J, the junction kept 4 bases outside the gene matches. CDR3 sequence: CASSPGQGNYGYTF. CDR3 bases: TGTGCCAGCAGTCCCGGACAGGGAAACTATGGCTACACCTTC.

This clonotype appeared many times. The J gene is TRBJ1-1, the V gene TRBV27; 7 bases agree with TRBD1. The CDR3 is 14 amino acids. Germline V lookup: CDR1 MNHEY, CDR2 SMNVEV (reference sequence). The V segment lost 4 bases and the J segment 5 bases; nucleotides outside the gene matches: 7. The CDR3 bases are TGTGCCAGCAGTTCCGGACAGGTTCGAACTGAAGCTTTCTTT. Translating it yields CASSSGQVRTEAFF.